This T cell receptor (beta chain) is drawn from a study of blood T cell repertoires in COVID-19. The CDR3 has 15 amino acids. With V trimmed by 4 bases and J by 0 bases, 5 bases remained unmatched. CDR1 is MNHEY, CDR2 SMNVEV, per germline (reference sequence). Original processing methods: Amplification from reference gene primers served as the basis for estimated nucleated cell counts. TCRdb's table, derived via immunoSEQ multiplex PCR, lists solely in-frame clones and lacks some. That table supplies the V and J calls and clone size; D and trimming were determined from the DNA. The sample lists 350,000 to 450,000 clones; around 90% were seen once.

The sequencing input was peripheral blood. The source is a man aged 35-49 years with acute or convalescent COVID-19. This sequence joins TRBV27 and TRBJ2-7; 8 bases are shared with TRBD2. The CDR3 spells CASSWGSGSSYEQYF. CDR3 nucleotides: TGTGCCAGCAGTTGGGGCAGCGGGAGCTCCTACGAGCAGTACTTC.